This T cell receptor beta chain was documented in a study of blood T cell repertoires in COVID-19 (dated by TCRdb to the early 2020s). For the wider study: Samples from collaborators originated in the United States, Italy and Spain and spanned both the acute and convalescent phases of COVID-19. The prospective study material was composed of cDNA or gDNA derived from T cells, B-cell-depleted T cells, or PBMCs. Subjects who had been exposed to COVID-19, were actively infected with it, or had recovered from it provided the deeply sampled blood TCRbeta repertoires that made up the dataset. The repertoires were released in a freely available public database meant as a resource for research on the immune response to SARS-CoV-2. The samples were drawn from two sources: the first 160 participants of the ongoing ImmuneRACE study, and 1,000 to 1,500 subjects contributed by 6 global collaborators. Sample metadata almost always included a de-identified subject ID, COVID-19 status, age in years and sex. HLA class I and class II types, where available, came from metadata supplied by the sample provider rather than from assay-based typing.

TCRbeta CDR3 regions were amplified from genomic DNA using the immunoSEQ Assay, a bias-controlled multiplex PCR. For the original study's pipeline: Within the assay, amplification of reference gene primers was used to estimate how many nucleated cells each sample contained. To quantify the absolute abundance of each unique TCRbeta CDR3 rearrangement, sequence reads were collapsed and filtered. Productive Simpson clonality was computed per sample as the square root of Simpson's diversity index over productive rearrangements. This is the immuneACCESS table as TCRdb keeps it, with only in-frame sequences that have V and J called. A part of the clones is gone; compared with another copy, unresolved V genes explain less than half, and the rest is unexplained. The V and J calls and the clone size are those of that table, but D and trimming were determined from the DNA. Recorded for this sample are under 300,000 clones; 85% to 90% of them occurred a single time. Around 2.3% of the sample rests with the top ten.

Reading from cysteine to phenylalanine, the CDR3 counts 13 amino acids. The read is trimmed to its CDR3 DNA, 39 bases read in frame from base 1. Cut back by 0 bases and 4 bases, the V and J ends lie 7 bases apart. According to the germline V gene, CDR1 reads SGDLS and CDR2 reads YYNGEE. Beyond this particular receptor, the publication reports: The quantity of clinical and demographic metadata differed by source and by participant and was supplied without curation.

One collaborating source in Seattle enrolled patients during active infection and followed them longitudinally through the course of disease. The collaborating institutions used their own protocols to collect whole blood in K2EDTA tubes. Collaborator samples were shipped for TCRbeta analysis as frozen whole blood, isolated PBMCs, or DNA extracted from either sample type. About this clone: Its antigen remains undetermined. The sample holds no much larger clone one base away, and base qualities are not on file. Distinct nucleotide sequences in the sample also encode this CDR3.

This receptor chain uses TRBV9 and TRBJ1-2, with a weak D call of TRBD1 (5 bases match). The sequencing input was peripheral blood. The origin of this receptor is a woman aged 60-70 years with COVID-19, enrolled during active disease. The sequence in DNA is TGTGCCAGCAGCGTAGGACAGACCTATGGCTACACCTTC. Translated, it gives CASSVGQTYGYTF.